This T cell receptor (beta chain) comes out of a study of T cell responses to AZD1222 COVID-19 vaccine. Repertoires were generated with immunoSEQ multiplex PCR, while TCRdb's copy carries only in-frame clones and drops some. This repertoire shows roughly 86,000 clones, 75% to 90% found once; its top ten account for approximately 30%. The CDR3 contains 15 residues. From germline, CDR1 is SGHNT and CDR2 YYREEE (reference sequence). With 4 bases removed from V and 7 bases from J, the gap between germline ends came to 17 bases. The sequence was collected from an adult in good health. The gene calls are TRBV5-4 and TRBJ1-4; D is possibly TRBD1 (5 bases). Here the sequenced sample was peripheral blood, taken on day 0 of AZD1222 vaccination. CDR3 region: CASSPGGGIGEKLFF. The CDR3 DNA follows: TGTGCCAGCAGCCCGGGGGGTGGGATTGGTGAAAAACTGTTTTTT.